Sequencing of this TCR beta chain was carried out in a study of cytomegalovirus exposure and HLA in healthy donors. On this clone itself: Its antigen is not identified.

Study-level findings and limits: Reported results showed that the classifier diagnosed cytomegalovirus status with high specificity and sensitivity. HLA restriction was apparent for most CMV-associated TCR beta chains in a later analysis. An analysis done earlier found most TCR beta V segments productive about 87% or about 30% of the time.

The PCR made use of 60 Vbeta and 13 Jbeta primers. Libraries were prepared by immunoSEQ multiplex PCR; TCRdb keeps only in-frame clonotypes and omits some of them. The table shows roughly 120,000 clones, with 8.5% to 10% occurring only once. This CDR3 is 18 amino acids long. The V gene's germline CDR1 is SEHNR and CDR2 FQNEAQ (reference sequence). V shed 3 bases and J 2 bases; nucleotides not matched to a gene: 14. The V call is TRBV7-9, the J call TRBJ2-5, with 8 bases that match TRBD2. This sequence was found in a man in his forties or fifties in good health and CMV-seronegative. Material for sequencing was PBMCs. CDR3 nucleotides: TGTGCCAGCAGCTTGTCGGCACCGGGACTAGATTTTCAAGAGACCCAGTACTTC. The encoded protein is CASSLSAPGLDFQETQYF.